The entry below gives a single T cell receptor (beta chain) sequence along with its context. This specimen belongs to a study of shared clonotypes between healthy human individuals. Study at large: The people who gave samples were two women and a few men aged 18 to 49.

CDR3 length: 15 residues. Germline V gene sequence: CDR1 SGHVS, CDR2 FQNEAQ. Trimming removed 4 bases from V and 5 bases from J, with 17 bases in between. The data were produced by immunoSEQ multiplex PCR, yet TCRdb's version contains in-frame clones alone and is incomplete. The repertoire holds around 450,000 clones, with about 76% as singletons. Source material: PBMCs. This receptor was obtained from a woman aged 40 to 50 in good health. Some clones in this sample may be carry-over from other donors' samples. The chain has TRBV7-8 and TRBJ1-1; D remains unclear. This CDR3 reads CASSYVDGIGTEAFF. Here the CDR3 DNA reads TGTGCCAGCAGCTATGTAGATGGTATCGGGACTGAAGCTTTCTTT.